These 26 T cell receptor beta chains originate from one sample sequenced in a study of graft-versus-host responses after intestinal transplantation. Measured with immunoSEQ multiplex PCR; TCRdb has only the in-frame clones, and not every one. The data show roughly 90,000 clones, roughly 90% seen once. Antigen specificity for these receptors is unknown. Sequenced material: unstimulated CD4+ T cells sorted from spleen or lymph node cells, taken before transplant. Every receptor here comes from a human donor who was the organ donor for an intestinal transplant.

This rearrangement joins TRBV18 to TRBJ2-7, with TRBD1 matching over 9 bases. Germline loops: CDR1 KGHSH, CDR2 LQKENI. J gave up 5 bases and V 6 bases, and 11 bases lay outside the gene matches. The CDR3 extends over 15 amino acids. The CDR3 loop reads CASSRNRGQADEQYF. CDR3 nucleotide sequence: TGTGCCAGCTCGCGGAACAGGGGGCAGGCGGACGAGCAGTACTTC.

V usage is TRBV5-1 and J usage is TRBJ2-3; 9 nucleotides align to TRBD2. The germline CDR1 and CDR2 sequences are SGHRS and YFSETQ. The V gene end was trimmed by 2 bases and the J gene end by 3 bases; junction bases not matched to a gene: 7. The CDR3 extends over 16 amino acids. The CDR3 DNA is TGCGCCAGCAGCTTCCCCGCGACTAGCGGAACAGATACGCAGTATTTT. This gives the protein CASSFPATSGTDTQYF.

The chain couples TRBV4-2 to TRBJ1-3; no reliable D call. The CDR3 loop spans 15 amino acids. Per the germline V gene, CDR1 is LGHNA and CDR2 is YNFKEQ. Between the trimmed V and J ends, which lost 3 bases and 0 bases, there was a span of 9 bases. The CDR3 DNA reads TGTGCCAGCAGCCAGAGGGAGCCCTCTGGAAACACCATATATTTT. Residues: CASSQREPSGNTIYF.

The V and J genes are TRBV9 and TRBJ2-5; no firm D call. The germline CDR1 and CDR2 sequences are SGDLS and YYNGEE. V gave up 5 bases and J gave up 4 bases, with 12 bases separating them. The CDR3 sequence is 13 residues long. The CDR3 region has the DNA TGTGCCAGCAGGAGGTCGACCGGAGAGACCCAGTACTTC. Translating gives CASRRSTGETQYF. Full variable domain (missing parts from reference TRBV9 and TRBJ2-5): DSGVTQTPKHLITATGQRVTLRCSPRSGDLSVYWYQQSLDQGLQFLIQYYNGEERAKGNILERFSAQQFPDLHSELNLSSLELGDSALYFCASRRSTGETQYFGPGTRLLVL.

CDR3 loop: CASSFSTGTLYEQYF. The CDR3 DNA follows: TGTGCCAGCAGTTTTTCTACCGGGACACTCTACGAGCAGTACTTC. The V call is TRBV5-6, the J call TRBJ2-7; tentatively, D is TRBD1 (6 bases). Trimming removed 5 bases at V and 3 bases at J, with 18 bases between. The CDR3 sequence is 15 residues long. CDR1 and CDR2 from the germline V gene are SGHDT and YYEEEE.

Details on this clone: At one end the junction does not follow the germline gene, possibly because of a read error. J is TRBJ2-3 and V is TRBV7-7; 11 nucleotides agree with TRBD2. CDR1 is SSHAT and CDR2 is FNYEAQ in the germline V gene (reference sequence). The CDR3 spans 18 residues. The CDR3 loop is CASSYRLAGRYSTDTQYF. DNA for the CDR3: TGTGCTAGCAGCTACCGACTAGCGGGGAGGTATAGCACAGATACGCAGTATTTT.

J is TRBJ2-7 and V is TRBV25-1; 8 bases agree with TRBD1. The CDR3 runs 14 residues. Trimming cost V 3 bases and J 5 bases; bases outside gene matches: 6. Germline values: CDR1 MGHDK, CDR2 SYGVNS. The CDR3 here is CASSDQGAKDEQYF. CDR3 in DNA: TGTGCCAGCAGTGATCAGGGGGCGAAGGACGAGCAGTACTTC.

The chain combines TRBV11-3 with TRBJ1-2, with D hard to call. The CDR3 spans 13 residues. With 5 bases removed from V and 8 bases from J, the gap between germline ends came to 15 bases. The V gene's germline CDR1 is SGHNT and CDR2 YENEEA. The CDR3 spells CASSPRFRSGYTF. As DNA, the CDR3 is TGTGCCAGCAGCCCAAGATTCCGGTCGGGCTACACCTTC.

The chain couples TRBV6-5 to TRBJ2-1; maybe TRBD2 (6 bases). Trimming took off 5 bases at V and 10 bases at J, with 18 bases between the two ends. The CDR3 has 14 amino acids. Germline CDR1 and CDR2: MNHEY and SVGAGI. CDR3 sequence: CASSRRGAAEEQFF. The CDR3 DNA sequence: TGTGCCAGCAGTCGGCGGGGAGCTGCCGAGGAGCAGTTCTTC.

This rearrangement joins TRBV11-2 to TRBJ2-2, with D possibly being TRBD1 (5 bases). Trimming removed 11 bases from V and 4 bases from J, with 14 bases in between. Looked up from germline, CDR1 is SGHAT and CDR2 is FQNNGV. CDR3 length: 13 residues. CDR3 amino acids: CAGAQVSTGELFF. The DNA of the CDR3 is TGTGCCGGGGCCCAGGTGTCCACCGGGGAGCTGTTTTTT.

The rearrangement joins TRBV5-1 to TRBJ2-5, with 9 bases aligning to TRBD1. This CDR3 has 14 residues. Looked up from germline, CDR1 is SGHRS and CDR2 is YFSETQ. V dropped 6 bases and J dropped 5; count of bases not matched to a gene: 8. The CDR3 sequence is CASKTGGSRETQYF. The CDR3 DNA is TGCGCCAGCAAAACAGGGGGCTCGAGGGAGACCCAGTACTTC.

The gene calls are TRBV5-1 and TRBJ2-1; 10 bases are a match to TRBD1. There are 15 residues in the CDR3. Trimming took 3 bases from V and 7 from J; bases not matched to a gene: 7. Germline CDR1 reads SGHRS; CDR2 reads YFSETQ. The DNA of the CDR3 is TGCGCCAGCAGCTGGGGGGACAGGGGAGGGAATGAGCAGTTCTTC. It translates to CASSWGDRGGNEQFF.

This chain joins TRBV7-8 and TRBJ1-3, with D unresolved. V lost 5 bases to trimming and J lost 4 bases, with 12 bases between them. CDR3 length: 14 residues. The germline CDR1 and CDR2 sequences are SGHVS and FQNEAQ. The CDR3 DNA is TGTGCCAGCAGCCCGAGGAGTGGGGGAAACACCATATATTTT. This codes for CASSPRSGGNTIYF.

This chain links TRBV28 with TRBJ1-2; possibly TRBD1 for D (6 bases). V gave up 3 bases and J gave up 0 bases, with 11 bases separating them. The CDR3 has 15 amino acids. Germline V CDR1 and CDR2: MDHEN, SYDVKM. For the CDR3, the DNA is TGTGCCAGCAGTTTGGGACACCCAGCTAACTATGGCTACACCTTC. Protein sequence: CASSLGHPANYGYTF.

In this sample, this clone turned up once. CDR3 sequence reads: CASSPRGGAPNEKLFF. The CDR3 DNA sequence: TGTGCCAGCAGCCCTCGGGGGGGCGCACCTAATGAAAAACTGTTTTTT. The genes are TRBV11-3 and TRBJ1-4; tentatively, D is TRBD1 (6 bases). CDR1 is SGHNT and CDR2 is YENEEA in the germline V gene. Trimming took off 5 bases at V and 3 bases at J, with 16 bases between the two ends. This CDR3 region has 16 residues.

This clone has a handful of counts. The chain links TRBV18 to TRBJ2-7, with D tentatively TRBD2 (6 bases). Germline values: CDR1 KGHSH, CDR2 LQKENI. V lost 6 bases to trimming and J lost 4 bases, with 13 bases between them. CDR3 size: 13 residues. CDR3 residues: CASSAGPRYEQYF. Here the CDR3 DNA reads TGTGCCAGCTCTGCGGGACCGAGATACGAGCAGTACTTC.

V gene TRBV6-5 combines with J gene TRBJ2-1; D is possibly TRBD1 (6 bases). The V end lost 0 bases, the J end lost 8 bases, and 14 bases lay between the germline ends. In germline, CDR1 is MNHEY, CDR2 SVGAGI. This CDR3 is 15 amino acids long. In DNA form, the CDR3 reads TGTGCCAGCAGTTACTCCCTCTGGACAGTGTATGAGCAGTTCTTC. It yields the protein CASSYSLWTVYEQFF.

V gene TRBV28 combines with J gene TRBJ2-2; TRBD2 matches 7 bases. J was trimmed by 2 bases and V by 2 bases; bases with no gene match: 8. Germline loops: CDR1 MDHEN, CDR2 SYDVKM. The CDR3 length is 17 residues. The CDR3, as DNA: TGTGCCAGCAGTTTAATCCCGACTAGCAGTAACACCGGGGAGCTGTTTTTT. It is translated as CASSLIPTSSNTGELFF.

V usage is TRBV27 and J usage is TRBJ1-4; TRBD1 agrees at 9 bases. CDR1 MNHEY and CDR2 SMNVEV come from the germline V gene (reference sequence). This CDR3 contains 16 residues. V lost 6 bases and J lost 7; bases outside the gene matches: 12. The CDR3 DNA reads as TGTGCCAGCAGCCTGATCCCGGGACAGGGCCGTGAAAAACTGTTTTTT. This codes for CASSLIPGQGREKLFF.

V usage is TRBV6-1 and J usage is TRBJ1-5; 7 positions agree with TRBD1. Germline values: CDR1 MNHNS, CDR2 SASEGT. V lost 5 bases, J lost 3 bases, and 7 bases stayed unmatched. The CDR3 runs 15 residues. The CDR3: CASSHTGVDNQPQHF. In DNA form, the CDR3 reads TGTGCCAGCAGTCATACAGGGGTCGACAATCAGCCCCAGCATTTT.

This chain connects TRBV28 to TRBJ2-1; TRBD2 agrees at 10 bases. Germline trimming cut 2 bases from V and 4 bases from J; bases unmatched to any gene: 5. The CDR3 sequence is 16 residues long. The germline V gene has CDR1 MDHEN and CDR2 SYDVKM. The CDR3, as DNA: TGTGCCAGCAGTTTAACGGCTAGCGGGGGATACAATGAGCAGTTCTTC. Amino acids: CASSLTASGGYNEQFF.

Regarding this clone: At one end, the junction sequence differs from germline, possibly due to a read error. The gene calls are TRBV7-7 and TRBJ2-7, with 7 bases that match TRBD1. This CDR3 contains 13 residues. Germline V CDR1 and CDR2: SSHAT, FNYEAQ (reference sequence). This chain's CDR3 is CASSLEAGGEQYF. For the CDR3, the DNA is TGTGCTAGCAGCTTAGAGGCAGGGGGCGAGCAGTACTTC. Based on the CDR3 plus reference TRBV7-7 and TRBJ2-7, the full variable domain is GAGVSQSPRYKVTKRGQDVTLRCDPISSHATLYWYQQALGQGPEFLTYFNYEAQPDKSGLPSDRFSAERPEGSISTLTIQRTEQRDSAMYRCASSLEAGGEQYFGPGTRLTVT.

The chain has TRBV19 and TRBJ1-4; D unclear. V was clipped by 6 bases and J by 7 bases, with 15 bases between them. CDR3 length: 14 amino acids. The germline V gene encodes CDR1 LNHDA and CDR2 SQIVND (reference sequence). CDR3 nucleotides: TGTGCCAGTAGGTCGGAACTATACGGTGAAAAACTGTTTTTT. Amino acid sequence: CASRSELYGEKLFF.

Here the CDR3 reads CASSAIRAGDANIQYF. The DNA for the CDR3 is TGTGCCAGCTCAGCCATCCGAGCGGGAGATGCAAACATTCAGTACTTC. This sequence joins TRBV28 and TRBJ2-4; TRBD2 agrees at 8 bases. Germline assignment: CDR1 MDHEN and CDR2 SYDVKM. After removal of 8 bases from V and 6 bases from J, the junction contained 15 bases not matched to a gene. This CDR3 contains 16 residues. The full variable domain, rest sourced from reference TRBV28 and TRBJ2-4, is DVKVTQSSRYLVKRTGEKVFLECVQDMDHENMFWYRQDPGLGLRLIYFSYDVKMKEKGDIPEGYSVSREKKERFSLILESASTNQTSMYLCASSAIRAGDANIQYFGAGTRLSVL.

The V gene is TRBV29-1, the J gene TRBJ2-3; weak D call: TRBD2 (5 bases). The CDR3 covers 13 residues. The ends were cut back, 4 bases at V and 1 base at J, with 9 bases in the middle. Germline CDR1 is SQVTM and CDR2 is ANQGSEA. The CDR3 DNA reads as TGCAGCGTTGCCGGGGATGGCACAGATACGCAGTATTTT. As protein: CSVAGDGTDTQYF.

The chain recombines TRBV7-3 with TRBJ1-2, with a tentative D call TRBD1 (6 bases). Trimming removed 2 bases at V and 2 bases at J, with 6 bases between. The germline CDR1 and CDR2 sequences are SGHTA and FQGTGA. This CDR3 has 13 residues. The CDR3 nucleotides are TGTGCCAGCAGCTTAGGGACAAACTATGGCTACACCTTC. Translating it yields CASSLGTNYGYTF.